Below, one T cell receptor (beta chain) is given with its context. The table came from immunoSEQ multiplex PCR; TCRdb's copy has only in-frame clones and leaves some out. Of roughly 70,000 clones detected, nearly 90% appear once; the ten largest clones hold less than 1.5%. This sample was taken from a study of blood T cell repertoires in COVID-19. The V gene end was trimmed by 6 bases and the J gene end by 2 bases; junction bases not matched to a gene: 4. The CDR3 spans 14 residues. CDR1 and CDR2 (germline): ENHRY, SYGVKD. Sample: peripheral blood. This sequence joins TRBV10-3 and TRBJ1-3, with 7 positions matching TRBD1. The sequence derives from a man in his sixties with acute or convalescent COVID-19. The CDR3 loop reads CAIRTGEPGNTIYF. In nucleotides, the CDR3 is TGTGCCATCAGAACAGGGGAGCCTGGAAACACCATATATTTT.